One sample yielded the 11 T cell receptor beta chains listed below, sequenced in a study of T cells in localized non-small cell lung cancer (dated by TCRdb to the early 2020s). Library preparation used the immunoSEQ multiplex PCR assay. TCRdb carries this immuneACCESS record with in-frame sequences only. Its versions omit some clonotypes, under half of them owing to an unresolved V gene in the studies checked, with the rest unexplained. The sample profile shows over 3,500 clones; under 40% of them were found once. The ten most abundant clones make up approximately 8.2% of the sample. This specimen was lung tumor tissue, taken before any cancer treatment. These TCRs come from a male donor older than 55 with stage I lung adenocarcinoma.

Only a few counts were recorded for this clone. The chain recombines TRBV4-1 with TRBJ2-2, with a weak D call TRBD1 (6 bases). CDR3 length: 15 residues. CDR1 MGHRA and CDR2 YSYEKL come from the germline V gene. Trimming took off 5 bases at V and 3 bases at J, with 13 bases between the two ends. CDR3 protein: CASSGRGLDTGELFF. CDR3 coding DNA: TGCGCCAGCAGCGGCAGGGGCCTTGACACCGGGGAGCTGTTTTTT.

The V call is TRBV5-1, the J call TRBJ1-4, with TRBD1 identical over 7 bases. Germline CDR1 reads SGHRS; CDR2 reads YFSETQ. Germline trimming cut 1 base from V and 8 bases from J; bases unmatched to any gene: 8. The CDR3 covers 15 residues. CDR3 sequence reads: CASSLFGTEGEKLFF. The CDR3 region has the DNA TGCGCCAGCAGCTTGTTTGGGACAGAGGGCGAAAAACTGTTTTTT. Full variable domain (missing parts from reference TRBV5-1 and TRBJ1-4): KAGVTQTPRYLIKTRGQQVTLSCSPISGHRSVSWYQQTPGQGLQFLFEYFSETQRNKGNFPGRFSGRQFSNSRSEMNVSTLELGDSALYLCASSLFGTEGEKLFFGSGTQLSVL.

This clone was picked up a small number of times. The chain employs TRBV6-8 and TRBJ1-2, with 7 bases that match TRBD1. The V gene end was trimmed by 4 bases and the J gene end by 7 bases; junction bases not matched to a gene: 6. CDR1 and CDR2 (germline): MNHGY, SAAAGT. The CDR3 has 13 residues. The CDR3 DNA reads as TGTGCCAGCAGTTGGAGACAGGGAGGTGGCTACACCTTC. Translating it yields CASSWRQGGGYTF.

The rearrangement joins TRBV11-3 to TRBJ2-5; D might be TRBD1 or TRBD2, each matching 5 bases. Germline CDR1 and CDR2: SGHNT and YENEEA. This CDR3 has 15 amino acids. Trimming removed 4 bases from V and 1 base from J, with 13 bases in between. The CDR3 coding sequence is TGTGCCAGCAGCTACGACCCAGGGACCCAAGAGACCCAGTACTTC. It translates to CASSYDPGTQETQYF.

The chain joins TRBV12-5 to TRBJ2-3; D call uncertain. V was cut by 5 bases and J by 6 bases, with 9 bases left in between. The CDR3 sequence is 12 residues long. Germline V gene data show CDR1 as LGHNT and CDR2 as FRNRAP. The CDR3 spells CASGLSWDTQYF. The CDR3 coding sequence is TGTGCTAGTGGTCTGAGTTGGGATACGCAGTATTTT. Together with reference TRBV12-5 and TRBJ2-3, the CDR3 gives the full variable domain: DARVTQTPRHKVTEMGQEVTMRCQPILGHNTVFWYRQTMMQGLELLAYFRNRAPLDDSGMPKDRFSAEMPDATLATLKIQPSEPRDSAVYFCASGLSWDTQYFGPGTRLTVL.

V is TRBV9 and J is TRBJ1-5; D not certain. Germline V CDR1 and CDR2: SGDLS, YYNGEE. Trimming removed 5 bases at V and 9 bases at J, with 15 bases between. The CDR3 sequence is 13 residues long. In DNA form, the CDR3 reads TGTGCCAGCAGTGAAGATGGGGTAAGGCCCCAGCATTTT. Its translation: CASSEDGVRPQHF.

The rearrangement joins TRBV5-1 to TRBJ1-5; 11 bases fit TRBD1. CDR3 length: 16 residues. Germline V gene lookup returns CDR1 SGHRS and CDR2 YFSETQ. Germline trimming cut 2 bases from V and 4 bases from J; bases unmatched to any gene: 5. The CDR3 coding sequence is TGCGCCAGCAGCTTAGGGACAGGGGGGCAAAATCAGCCCCAGCATTTT. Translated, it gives CASSLGTGGQNQPQHF.

The CDR3 loop reads CASGPGKTLISPQPQHF. The CDR3 DNA reads TGTGCCAGCGGCCCGGGTAAAACCCTAATCTCCCCTCAGCCCCAGCATTTT. The chain links TRBV10-3 to TRBJ1-5; D not resolved. The V end lost 10 bases, the J end lost 6 bases, and 28 bases lay between the germline ends. The germline CDR1 and CDR2 sequences are ENHRY and SYGVKD. This CDR3 spans 17 amino acids.

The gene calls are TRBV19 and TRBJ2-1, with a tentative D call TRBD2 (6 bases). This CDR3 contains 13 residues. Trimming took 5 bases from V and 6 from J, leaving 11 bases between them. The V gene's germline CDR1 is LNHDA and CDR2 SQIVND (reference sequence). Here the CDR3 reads CASSPLAVNEQFF. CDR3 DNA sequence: TGTGCCAGTAGTCCCTTAGCGGTCAATGAGCAGTTCTTC.

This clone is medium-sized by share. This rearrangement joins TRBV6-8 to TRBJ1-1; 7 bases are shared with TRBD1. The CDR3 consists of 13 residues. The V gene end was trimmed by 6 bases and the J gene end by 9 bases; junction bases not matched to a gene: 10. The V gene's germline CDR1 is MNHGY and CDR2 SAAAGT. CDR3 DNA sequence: TGTGCCAGCAGCCCTAGACAGGGCGGGAAAGCTTTCTTT. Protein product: CASSPRQGGKAFF.

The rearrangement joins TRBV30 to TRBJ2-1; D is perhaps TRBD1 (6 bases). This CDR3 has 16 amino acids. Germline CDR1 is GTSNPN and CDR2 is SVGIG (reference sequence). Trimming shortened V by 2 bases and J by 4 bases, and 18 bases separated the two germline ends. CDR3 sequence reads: CAWSRAQGVRYNEQFF. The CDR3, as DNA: TGTGCCTGGAGTAGGGCACAGGGAGTGAGATACAATGAGCAGTTCTTC.